This T cell receptor (beta chain) comes out of a study of cytomegalovirus exposure and HLA in healthy donors. Points from the study as a whole: As immune exposure information, only CMV serostatus was available.

The PCR ran on 60 Vbeta and 13 Jbeta primers. TCRdb keeps only in-frame clones here, not all; method: immunoSEQ multiplex PCR. This sample has 50,000 or so clones, with 65% to 85% found just once. Concerning this clone: The antigen remains undetermined.

The sequenced sample consisted of PBMCs. This receptor was obtained from a man aged 18 to 30 in good health and CMV-seronegative.

The CDR3 region has the DNA TGTGCTAGTGGGCCGGGGACTAGCGGGAGCTATGAGCAGTTCTTC. Its translation: CASGPGTSGSYEQFF. The chain joins TRBV12-5 to TRBJ2-1; 14 bases align to TRBD2. CDR3 length: 15 amino acids. V dropped 6 bases and J dropped 8; count of bases not matched to a gene: 6. Germline V lookup: CDR1 LGHNT, CDR2 FRNRAP.